The source of this T cell receptor beta chain is a study of PD-L1 blockade in urothelial cancer. V lost 4 bases, J lost 1 base, and 8 bases lay in between. The CDR3 has 13 amino acids. CDR1 is SGHNT and CDR2 is YYREEE in the germline V gene (reference sequence). The repertoire was sequenced with immunoSEQ multiplex PCR; TCRdb's copy has only in-frame clones and lacks some. The sample has roughly 90,000 clones; approximately 91% are singletons. Sequenced here: PBMCs, sampled around atezolizumab (anti-PD-L1) treatment. The chain combines TRBV5-4 with TRBJ1-2, with D maybe TRBD1 (5 bases). The source is a man aged 55-75 years with urothelial cancer. The CDR3 coding sequence is TGTGCCAGCAGCAACAGGCTTAACTATGGCTACACCTTC. This sequence encodes CASSNRLNYGYTF.